The following is a T cell receptor (beta chain) sequence with its context. This receptor's antigen is unknown. No much larger clonotype is one base removed from it; base qualities were not supplied. The record originates from a study of PD-L1 blockade in urothelial cancer (dated by TCRdb to the late 2010s). With respect to the entire study: All patients started therapy around 2014 and received atezolizumab 1,200 mg intravenously every 3 weeks. About 90% of the 29 patients were males with bladder-origin urothelial cancer, and about 65% of the roughly 30 reported a prior smoking history. Patients had an ECOG performance status of 0 or 1 and had received between 0 and 3 prior chemotherapy regimens. Blood samples were analyzed at two time points: 3 weeks after treatment start (second dose) and 6 weeks after treatment start. Blood samples yielded a median of about 150,000 T cells and tens of thousands of unique TCRs, with median clonality 0.080. The study was an exploratory multi-omic analysis of somatic, immune and clinical correlates of response to PD-L1 blockade with atezolizumab in urothelial cancer. Pretreatment tumor samples, along with matched peripheral blood serially collected before and after atezolizumab treatment, were subjected to TCR sequencing. Durable clinical benefit was defined as progression-free survival longer than 6 months, and TCR features were also tested against progression-free and overall survival. In the same patients who had TCR sequencing, pretreatment tumors also underwent whole exome sequencing and RNA sequencing. Durable clinical benefit was achieved by nine patients and was not achieved by 20 patients. Under 30 patients had pretreatment blood TCR-seq, about 24 had at least one posttreatment blood collection, and about 24 had tumor TCR-seq.

Each PCR received spiked-in synthetic TCR analog templates so that absolute template abundance could be estimated from read counts. The immunoSEQ assay was used to amplify TCRbeta CDR3 regions from genomic DNA with bias-controlled V and J gene primers. Sequencing of rearranged TCRbeta segments was performed at approximately 20X coverage. The study's processing was this. Clustering was used to correct sequencing errors, and CDR3s were annotated against IMGT so that V, D and J genes could be assigned. Out-of-frame and stop-codon sequences were excluded, and only productive TCRbeta rearrangements were used in downstream analyses. Clonality was calculated as one minus the Shannon entropy normalized by the log of the number of unique productive sequences. Clones differing between time points or between blood and tumor were identified by Fisher's exact test with Benjamini-Hochberg correction at adjusted p below 0.01. TCRdb provides this immuneACCESS table in a form limited to in-frame rearrangements. Some clones are lacking; in checked studies, under half of them reflect an unresolved V gene, and why the rest are absent is not known. The DNA was the basis for D and trimming; V, J and clone size are from that table. In this sample the table shows tens of thousands of clones, roughly 89% of which occur a single time. Under 2% of the sample comes from the top ten.

The CDR3 measures 12 amino acids from cysteine to phenylalanine. The retained sequence is limited to the CDR3, 36 bases, with the frame set at the first base. The germline V gene sets CDR1 to MDHEN and CDR2 to SYDVKM. Relative to germline, V is 5 bases shorter and J is 16 bases shorter, with 18 bases between their ends. Explained via the paper, the time point label denotes: pretreatment peripheral blood. A cohort of some 29 patients with locally advanced or metastatic urothelial carcinoma, treated at Memorial Sloan Kettering on a trial protocol, was included. Peripheral blood mononuclear cells were collected pretreatment and during treatment, with between 1 and 8 total time points per patient. The Qiagen DNeasy Blood extraction kit was used to purify genomic DNA from total PBMCs and tumor samples. PBMCs were collected pretreatment and during treatment and were isolated and stored as previously described.

Results and caveats for the whole study, not just this receptor: Small sample size (n ≈ 29) and many exploratory analyses mean the results are intended to be hypothesis-generating. Greater expansion of tumor-associated TCR clones in peripheral blood 3 weeks after the start of treatment was observed in patients with durable benefit (n of about 22, p = 0.022). A pretreatment peripheral blood TCR clonality below the median was linked to improved progression-free and overall survival.

Sequencing used PBMCs, obtained around atezolizumab (anti-PD-L1) treatment. Rearrangement joined TRBV28 to TRBJ2-1; the D gene is possibly TRBD1, with 5 bases matching. The receptor was derived from a man aged 60 to 75 with urothelial cancer. CDR3 sequence: CASSRRQGADFF. The nucleotide sequence reads as follows: TGTGCCAGCAGTCGCCGGCAGGGTGCTGATTTCTTC.